The sequence of this T cell receptor beta chain was determined in a study of long-term antiretroviral therapy in people with HIV. J lost 6 bases, V lost 0 bases, and 5 bases had no gene match. Per the germline V gene, CDR1 is SGHNT and CDR2 is YYREEE (reference sequence). The CDR3 totals 15 residues. A remark on this clone: Antigen: not known.

Overall study findings and caveats: With ART, diversity went up but was still lower than in transplant donor controls. For ART adherence, viral resistance and therapy changes, no data were available.

Version v3.0 of the immunoSEQ assay was performed at survey level. TCRdb's copy holds only in-frame clones and misses some; the assay was immunoSEQ multiplex PCR. The data show roughly 20,000 clones, with 78% seen just once and 7.8% held by the top ten. There were no participants with HIV treated outside the United States. The sample consisted of unsorted PBMCs, taken at the start of antiretroviral therapy, before treatment. The clonotype was recovered from a woman aged 40 to 49 with HIV. This sequence joins TRBV5-4 and TRBJ2-3, with 9 bases fitting TRBD2. The CDR3 nucleotides are TGTGCCAGCAGCTTGGGCGGGGGGGCTTTTGATACGCAGTATTTT. Protein product: CASSLGGGAFDTQYF.